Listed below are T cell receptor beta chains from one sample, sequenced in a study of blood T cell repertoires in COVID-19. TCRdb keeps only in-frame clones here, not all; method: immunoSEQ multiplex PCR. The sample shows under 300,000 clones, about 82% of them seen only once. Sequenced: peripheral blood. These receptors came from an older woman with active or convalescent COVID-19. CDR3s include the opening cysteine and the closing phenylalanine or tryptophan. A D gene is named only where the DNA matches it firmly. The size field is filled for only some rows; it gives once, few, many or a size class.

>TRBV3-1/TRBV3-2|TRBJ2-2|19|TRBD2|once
TGTGCCAGCAGCCAAGAGAGGCTAGCGGGGGGGCCGTTCACCGGGGAGCTGTTTTTT
CASSQERLAGGPFTGELFF
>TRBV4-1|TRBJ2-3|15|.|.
TGCGCCAGCAGCCGTGACGGGGGAGGCACAGATACGCAGTATTTT
CASSRDGGGTDTQYF
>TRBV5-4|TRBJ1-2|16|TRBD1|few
TGTGCCAGCAGCTTGGCCCGACAGGGGGTTAACTATGGCTACACCTTC
CASSLARQGVNYGYTF
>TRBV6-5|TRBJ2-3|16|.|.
TGTGCCAGCAGTTTCAACGACGCAGGGATTACAGATACGCAGTATTTT
CASSFNDAGITDTQYF
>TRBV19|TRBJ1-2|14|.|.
TGTGCCAGTAGTATCCTTCCAGATAACTATGGCTACACCTTC
CASSILPDNYGYTF
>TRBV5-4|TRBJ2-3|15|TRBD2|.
TGTGCCAGCAGCCCAACGACCGGGAGGACAGATACGCAGTATTTT
CASSPTTGRTDTQYF
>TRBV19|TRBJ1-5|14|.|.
TGTGCCAGTAGTCCCCAGGGGCGAGGTCAGCCCCAGCATTTT
CASSPQGRGQPQHF
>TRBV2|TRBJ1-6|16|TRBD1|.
TGTGCCAGCAGCCTGGACAGGGGGAGAACTAATTCACCCCTCCACTTT
CASSLDRGRTNSPLHF
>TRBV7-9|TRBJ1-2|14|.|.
TGTGCCAGCAGCTTAGTGGGAGCGCGATATGGCTACACCTTC
CASSLVGARYGYTF
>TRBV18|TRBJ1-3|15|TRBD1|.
TGTGCCAGCTCACGGACAGGGAACTATGGAAACACCATATATTTT
CASSRTGNYGNTIYF
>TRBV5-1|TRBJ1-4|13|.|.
TGCGCCAGCAGCGAACGGGAGAATGAAAAACTGTTTTTT
CASSERENEKLFF
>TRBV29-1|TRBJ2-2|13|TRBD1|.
TGCAGCGTCTGGGACAGGGCAACCGGGGAGCTGTTTTTT
CSVWDRATGELFF
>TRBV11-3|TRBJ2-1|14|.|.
TGTGCCAGCAGCTTAGGCCTAGCCATCAATGAGCAGTTCTTC
CASSLGLAINEQFF
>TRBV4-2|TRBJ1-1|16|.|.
TGTGCCAGCAGCCAAGATCTTGGGGGCATGAACACTGAAGCTTTCTTT
CASSQDLGGMNTEAFF
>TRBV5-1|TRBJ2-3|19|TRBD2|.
TGCGCCAGCAGAACCCCCGGGACTACGCGTAGCTCAAGCACAGATACGCAGTATTTT
CASRTPGTTRSSSTDTQYF
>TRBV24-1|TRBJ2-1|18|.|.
TGTGCCACCAGTGACCCGATGGCAGGTCTGAGCTCCTACGATGAGCAGTTCTTC
CATSDPMAGLSSYDEQFF
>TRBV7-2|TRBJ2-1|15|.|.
TGTGCCAGCAGCTTAGTGGGGGCCACCTTCAATGAGCAGTTCTTC
CASSLVGATFNEQFF
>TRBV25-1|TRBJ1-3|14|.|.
TGTGCCAGCAAGGGGATCGAGCCTGGAAACACCATATATTTT
CASKGIEPGNTIYF
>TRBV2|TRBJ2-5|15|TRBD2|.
TGTGCCAGCAGTGAGTCTAGCGGGACGTTGGAGACCCAGTACTTC
CASSESSGTLETQYF
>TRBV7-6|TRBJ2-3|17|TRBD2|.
TGTGCCAGCAGCCCTGATCAGCGGGGGATGGGCACAGATACGCAGTATTTT
CASSPDQRGMGTDTQYF
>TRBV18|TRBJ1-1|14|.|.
TGTGCCAGCTCACTGGCTCTGGTGAACACTGAAGCTTTCTTT
CASSLALVNTEAFF
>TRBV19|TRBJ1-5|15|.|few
TGTGCCAGTAGTATGAGCGGGGCCGGCAATCAGCCCCAGCATTTT
CASSMSGAGNQPQHF
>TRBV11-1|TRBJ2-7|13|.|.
TGTGCCAGCAGCTCCTCCCGAACAGGCGAGCAGTACTTC
CASSSSRTGEQYF
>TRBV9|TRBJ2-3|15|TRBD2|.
TGTGCCAGCAGCGTAGTGGGGGGGGGCACAGATACGCAGTATTTT
CASSVVGGGTDTQYF
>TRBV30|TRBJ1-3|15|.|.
TGTGCCTGGAGTGTGGGTCCAGGGCACGGAAACACCATATATTTT
CAWSVGPGHGNTIYF
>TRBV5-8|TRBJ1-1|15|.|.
TGTGCCAGCAGCTTGGGGGCTGGGGCGAGCACTGAAGCTTTCTTT
CASSLGAGASTEAFF
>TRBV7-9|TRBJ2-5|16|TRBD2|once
TGTGCCAGCAGCTTAGAAGCCCTAGCGGGGAGCGAGACCCAGTACTTC
CASSLEALAGSETQYF
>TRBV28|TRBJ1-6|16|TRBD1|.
TGTGCCAGCAGTCCCTACAGGGGAATTGGTAATTCACCCCTCCACTTT
CASSPYRGIGNSPLHF
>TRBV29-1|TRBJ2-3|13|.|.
TGCAGCGTTGCGGGTAGGAACACAGATACGCAGTATTTT
CSVAGRNTDTQYF
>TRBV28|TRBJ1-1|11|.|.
TGTGCCAGCACCACCGGGTTGAGTGCTTTCTTT
CASTTGLSAFF
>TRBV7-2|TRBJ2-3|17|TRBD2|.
TGTGCCAGCAGCTTAGGCAGGACTAGCGGGGGGGCAGATACGCAGTATTTT
CASSLGRTSGGADTQYF
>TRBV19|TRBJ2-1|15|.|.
TGTGCCAGTAGTACCGAGCTAGCTTTGTACAATGAGCAGTTCTTC
CASSTELALYNEQFF
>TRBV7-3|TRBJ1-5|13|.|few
TGTGCCAGCAGCTTAACACGGAATCAGCCCCAGCATTTT
CASSLTRNQPQHF
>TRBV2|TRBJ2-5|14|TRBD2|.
TGTGCCAGCAGTGAACTAGCGGGGGGAGAGACCCAGTACTTC
CASSELAGGETQYF
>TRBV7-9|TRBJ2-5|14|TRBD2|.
TGTGCCAGCAGCTCCCCGGGGGGGGTGGAGACCCAGTACTTC
CASSSPGGVETQYF
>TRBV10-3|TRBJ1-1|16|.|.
TGTGCCATCAGTGAGAGCGGGCGGGGGATGAACACTGAAGCTTTCTTT
CAISESGRGMNTEAFF
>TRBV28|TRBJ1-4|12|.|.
TGTGCCACAAGACAGCAGAATGAAAAACTGTTTTTT
CATRQQNEKLFF
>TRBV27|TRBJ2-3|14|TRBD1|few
TGTGCCAGCAGTTTGACAGGGGGGATAGATACGCAGTATTTT
CASSLTGGIDTQYF
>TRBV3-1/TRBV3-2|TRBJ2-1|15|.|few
TGTGCCAGCAGCCAAGATCTCGTCTCCTACAATGAGCAGTTCTTC
CASSQDLVSYNEQFF
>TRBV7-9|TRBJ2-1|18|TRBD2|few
TGTGCCAGCAGCGAACCGGGACTAGCGGGGGGGCGAAGCGATGAGCAGTTCTTC
CASSEPGLAGGRSDEQFF
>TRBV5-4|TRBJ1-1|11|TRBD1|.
TGTGCCAGCAGCTCAGGACAGGGAGCTTTCTTT
CASSSGQGAFF
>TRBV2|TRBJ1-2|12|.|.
TGTGCCAGCAGACGGGAGGTCTATGGCTACACCTTC
CASRREVYGYTF
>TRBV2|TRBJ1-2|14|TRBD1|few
TGTGCCAGCAGTCGGGACAGGGGCGGCGATGGCTACACCTTC
CASSRDRGGDGYTF
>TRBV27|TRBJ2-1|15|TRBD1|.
TGTGCCAGCAGTATTACGGGACAGGGGGGGAATGAGCAGTTCTTC
CASSITGQGGNEQFF
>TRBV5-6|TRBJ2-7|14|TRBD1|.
TGTGCCAGCACCGAGGACAGGTCCCCCGCCGAGCAGTACTTC
CASTEDRSPAEQYF
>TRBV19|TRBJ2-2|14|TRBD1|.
TGTGCCAGTAGCCTACAGGGGTGGGCCGGGGAGCTGTTTTTT
CASSLQGWAGELFF
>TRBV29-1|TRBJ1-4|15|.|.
TGCAGCGTTGAAGGAATGAGGGAGGGGAATGAAAAACTGTTTTTT
CSVEGMREGNEKLFF
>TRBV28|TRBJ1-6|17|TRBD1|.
TGTGCCAGCAGTCGAGGACAGGGGAGGCTGTATAATTCACCCCTCCACTTT
CASSRGQGRLYNSPLHF